This is a list of T cell receptor beta chains from one sample in a study of Siglec-9 on CD8 T cells in melanoma. Method: immunoSEQ multiplex PCR; TCRdb's copy keeps in-frame clones and lacks some. Counted here are approximately 35,000 clones, approximately 83% occurring once; the ten biggest clones make up under 2%. The sample was Siglec-9- CD8+ T cells sorted from blood. The receptors stem from a human donor in good health. Both conserved end residues are trimmed from each CDR3. Fields, in order: J gene, V gene, CDR3 protein.

>TRBJ2-2|TRBV7-3
ASSFRGTAGGPHTGELF
>TRBJ2-1|TRBV7-9
ASVQAGARRGLPYNEQF
>TRBJ2-1|TRBV10-2
ASRPEIHLYNEQF
>TRBJ1-1|TRBV5-8
ASSVYRGDTEAF
>TRBJ2-3|TRBV2
ASSQTSGGEADTQY
>TRBJ2-7|TRBV7-9
ASSPPSDIRYEQY
>TRBJ2-1|TRBV7-6
ASSFSEEQF
>TRBJ2-3|TRBV7-9
ASSQRGDTQY
>TRBJ2-1|TRBV4-2
ASSQRNGLAVFEQF
>TRBJ1-5|TRBV27
ASSERANNQPQH
>TRBJ1-1|TRBV11-1
ASSLATGILLNTEAF
>TRBJ2-7|TRBV4-1
ASSESFYEQY